This is a list of T cell receptor beta chains from one sample in a study of post-analysis software for immune sequencing data. TCRdb re-derived calls from the PCR reads in MiXCR, one entry per CDR3 protein. This table holds under 650,000 distinct CDR3 sequences, 44% found once. The specimen sequenced was blood. The receptors shown here come from a girl aged 10-17 years with multiple sclerosis. Both conserved end residues are part of each CDR3. The D gene is left open where the match is weak. Only part of the rows carry a size: once, few, many, or a class if the clone is expanded.

abundance | d_gene | j_gene | v_gene | CDR3nt | CDR3aa
NA | TRBD2 | TRBJ2-5 | TRBV5-1 | TGCGCCAGCAGCTTGAACCCCGGGGAGGGCGGAGAGACCCAGTACTTC | CASSLNPGEGGETQYF
NA | NA | TRBJ2-7 | TRBV6-1 | TGTGCCGGCAGTGAATTGGAAGAGCAGTACTTC | CAGSELEEQYF
few | NA | TRBJ1-1 | TRBV29-1 | TGCAGCGTTAACCACCGGGGGGACACTGAAGCTTTCTTT | CSVNHRGDTEAFF
NA | NA | TRBJ2-2 | TRBV25-1 | TGTGCCAGCAGTTTAACGGAGCACGGGGAGCTGTTTTTT | CASSLTEHGELFF
NA | TRBD2 | TRBJ2-7 | TRBV10-3 | TGTGCCATCAACCCGGGAGGGGACGAGCAGTACTTC | CAINPGGDEQYF
few | NA | TRBJ2-7 | TRBV27 | TGTGCCAGCAGTCCAGGGACATACATTGCCTACGAGCAGTACTTC | CASSPGTYIAYEQYF
NA | NA | TRBJ1-5 | TRBV7-9 | TGTGCCAGCAGCTTACGGGTGGGGCCGAATCAGCCCCAGCATTTT | CASSLRVGPNQPQHF
NA | NA | TRBJ2-3 | TRBV4-1 | TGCGCCAGCAACCAGGAGAGCGCCGCTAGCACAGATACGCAGTATTTT | CASNQESAASTDTQYF
NA | NA | TRBJ1-2 | TRBV7-2 | TGTGCCAGCAGCCGACAGGTCCCTAACTATGGCTACACCTTC | CASSRQVPNYGYTF
NA | NA | TRBJ1-2 | TRBV4-1 | TGCGCCAGCAATGTCAGATGGGGGGGGAGTGGCTACACCTTC | CASNVRWGGSGYTF
NA | NA | TRBJ2-3 | TRBV15 | TGTGCCACCAGCAGAGGACCTGAGGCCGATACGCAGTATTTT | CATSRGPEADTQYF
NA | TRBD2 | TRBJ2-7 | TRBV6-1 | TGTGCCAGCGACTTAACAGCGGGAATAAGCGAGCAGTACTTC | CASDLTAGISEQYF
once | TRBD1 | TRBJ2-3 | TRBV20-1 | TGCAGTGCTAGAAGACCGGGACAGGGCCCAGATACGCAGTATTTT | CSARRPGQGPDTQYF
NA | NA | TRBJ2-1 | TRBV2 | TGTGCCAGCACCCCGGAGGGGTTTGGGTATGAGCAGTTCTTC | CASTPEGFGYEQFF
NA | NA | TRBJ2-1 | TRBV29-1 | TGCAGCGTTGGATCTAACAATGAGCAGTTCTTC | CSVGSNNEQFF
NA | TRBD1 | TRBJ1-4 | TRBV5-5 | TGTGCCAGCAGCCTATTAGGGACAGTGGAAAAACTGTTTTTT | CASSLLGTVEKLFF
few | TRBD1 | TRBJ2-1 | TRBV7-2 | TGTGCCAGCAGGGGACAGGACACTTACAATGAGCAGTTCTTC | CASRGQDTYNEQFF
few | TRBD1 | TRBJ1-2 | TRBV12-3/TRBV12-4 | TGTGCCAGCAGTTTGACCGACAGGGATCCTGATGGCTACACCTTC | CASSLTDRDPDGYTF
NA | NA | TRBJ1-2 | TRBV29-1 | TGCAGCGTTGAAGAAGCAGGGAATGGGGACTATGGCTACACCTTC | CSVEEAGNGDYGYTF
NA | TRBD1 | TRBJ2-7 | TRBV10-2 | TGCGCCAGCAGTGAGTCGACCGGGGACAGCAACGAGCAGTACTTC | CASSESTGDSNEQYF
NA | TRBD1 | TRBJ2-6 | TRBV5-1 | TGCGCCAGCGAGACGGGACAGGGGGCATCTGGGGCCAACGTCCTGACTTTC | CASETGQGASGANVLTF
few | NA | TRBJ1-4 | TRBV5-1 | TGCGCCAGCAGCCCTTGGGGGGCAGGGGTTGAAAAACTGTTTTTT | CASSPWGAGVEKLFF
NA | NA | TRBJ1-2 | TRBV10-3 | TGTGCCATCGGTGAGTCGCTACCTCGGGACTATGGCTACACCTTC | CAIGESLPRDYGYTF
few | TRBD1 | TRBJ1-6 | TRBV7-9 | TGTGCCAGCAGCCGTCGTGTGGGACAGGGGGCCCCGCGGAGTTCACCCCTCCACTTT | CASSRRVGQGAPRSSPLHF
NA | NA | TRBJ1-1 | TRBV20-1 | TGCAGTGCCGCCGAGCGACACTCGGTTGAAGCTTTCTTT | CSAAERHSVEAFF
NA | NA | TRBJ1-1 | TRBV29-1 | TGCAGCGTTCTGAACACTGAAGCTTTCTTT | CSVLNTEAFF
NA | NA | TRBJ2-2 | TRBV12-3/TRBV12-4 | TGTGCCAGCAGTTTAGATAGCGGGAACACCGGGGAGCTGTTTTTT | CASSLDSGNTGELFF
NA | TRBD2 | TRBJ2-7 | TRBV6-5 | TGTGCCAGCAGTCAACTAGCGGGTAATGAGCAGTACTTC | CASSQLAGNEQYF
NA | NA | TRBJ2-4 | TRBV28 | TGTGCCAGCAGTTTAGGACAGCCCAAAAACATTCAGTACTTC | CASSLGQPKNIQYF
NA | NA | TRBJ1-4 | TRBV12-3/TRBV12-4 | TGTGCCAGCAGCACGGACCAACGGGGAAAACTGTTTTTT | CASSTDQRGKLFF
NA | NA | TRBJ1-2 | TRBV25-1 | TGTGCCAGCAGTAGCGGGGTGAGAGGCTACACCTTC | CASSSGVRGYTF
NA | NA | TRBJ2-5 | TRBV5-1 | TGCGCCAACAGCCTTACAGGTGTGGAGCAGTACTTC | CANSLTGVEQYF
NA | TRBD1 | TRBJ1-4 | TRBV12-3/TRBV12-4 | TGTGCCAGCAGCAGGGGGAGTGAAAAACTGTTTTTT | CASSRGSEKLFF
many | NA | TRBJ2-5 | TRBV7-6 | TGTGCCAGCAGCTTAGAGCCGCGGCTCCAAGAGACCCAGTACTTC | CASSLEPRLQETQYF
few | TRBD2 | TRBJ2-1 | TRBV6-1 | TGTGCCAGCACCTCACTAGCGGGAGAAGTAGGAGGAGATGAGCAGTTCTTC | CASTSLAGEVGGDEQFF
NA | TRBD2 | TRBJ2-1 | TRBV24-1 | TGTGCCACCAGCCCTGAGAGGACTAGCGGGAGGGTTTCCTACAATGAGCAGTTCTTC | CATSPERTSGRVSYNEQFF
many | NA | TRBJ1-2 | TRBV29-1 | TGCAGCGCTAGCCGAGACAGGAACTATGGCTACACCTTC | CSASRDRNYGYTF
NA | NA | TRBJ2-7 | TRBV29-1 | TGCAGCGGTGAGGTGACAGAACCCTACGAGCAGTACTTC | CSGEVTEPYEQYF
NA | NA | TRBJ2-7 | TRBV7-2 | TGTGCCAGCAGCTTCCACTCCTACGAGCAGTACTTC | CASSFHSYEQYF
NA | TRBD1 | TRBJ2-7 | TRBV6-5 | TGTGCCAGCAGTTACCGGGGGACAGGGAAATTGAACGAGCAGTACTTC | CASSYRGTGKLNEQYF
NA | NA | TRBJ2-1 | TRBV24-1 | TGTGCCACCAGTGATCGGCCCTCTAAGAGCAATGAGCAGTTCTTC | CATSDRPSKSNEQFF
NA | TRBD2 | TRBJ2-1 | TRBV6-5 | TGTGCCAGCAGTAACGGGGGGGGTGAGCAGTTCTTC | CASSNGGGEQFF
once | NA | TRBJ2-6 | TRBV29-1 | TGCAGCGTTGAAGGGGGGAGCTCTGGGGCCAACGTCCTGACTTTC | CSVEGGSSGANVLTF
NA | NA | TRBJ2-1 | TRBV24-1 | TGTGCCACCAGTGACTCGGGATTGGATTACAATGAGCAGTTCTTC | CATSDSGLDYNEQFF
NA | NA | TRBJ2-3 | TRBV6-5 | TGTGCCAGCAGACTTAATCGACAGACTAGCACAGATACGCAGTATTTT | CASRLNRQTSTDTQYF
few | NA | TRBJ2-7 | TRBV4-1 | TGCGCCAGCAGCCAAGGGATAGGGGGGGTCTCCTACGAGCAGTACTTC | CASSQGIGGVSYEQYF
few | NA | TRBJ2-7 | TRBV10-3 | TGTGCCATCAGTGAACGAGGGGCCGCCTACGAGCAGTACTTC | CAISERGAAYEQYF
NA | NA | TRBJ1-2 | TRBV20-1 | TGCAGTGCTCAGAAGGACAGAGGGGACTATGGCTACACCTTC | CSAQKDRGDYGYTF
NA | NA | TRBJ2-5 | TRBV12-3/TRBV12-4 | TGTGCCAGCAGTCCCTCGATTGGAGTGACCCAGTACTTC | CASSPSIGVTQYF
NA | NA | TRBJ1-5 | TRBV12-3/TRBV12-4 | TGTGCCAGCAGTGTAGGGGATCAGCCCCAGCATTTT | CASSVGDQPQHF
NA | NA | TRBJ2-3 | TRBV6-6 | TGTGCCAGCAGTTACGGGCAGGGGCCAGGTACGCAGTATTTT | CASSYGQGPGTQYF
NA | NA | TRBJ1-1 | TRBV29-1 | TGCAGCGTCCTGGGATCCTTGCGGGGAGCTTTCTTT | CSVLGSLRGAFF
NA | TRBD2 | TRBJ2-3 | TRBV20-1 | TGCAGTGCCGGAGGCCTAGCGGGGGGGGACCTGGATACGCAGTATTTT | CSAGGLAGGDLDTQYF
NA | TRBD1 | TRBJ1-5 | TRBV7-2 | TGTGCCAGCAGCCCAACCGGGACAGGCGACAATCAGCCCCAGCATTTT | CASSPTGTGDNQPQHF